This T cell receptor (beta chain) was observed in a study of cytomegalovirus exposure and HLA in healthy donors. PCR used 60 Vbeta primers and 13 Jbeta primers. Assay used: immunoSEQ multiplex PCR; TCRdb lists only in-frame clones, some missing. The repertoire holds approximately 89,000 clones, under 75% seen once, with over 0.95% in the top ten. Germline V gene data show CDR1 as ENHRY and CDR2 as SYGVKD. The CDR3 has 15 amino acids. Trimming took 2 bases from V and 3 from J; bases not matched to a gene: 4. The sample was PBMCs. This clonotype was sampled from a female donor in good health and CMV-seronegative. The V gene is TRBV10-3, the J gene TRBJ2-3, with 8 bases lining up with TRBD1. The CDR3 sequence is CAISEGQGVTDTQYF. The CDR3 DNA sequence: TGTGCCATCAGTGAGGGACAGGGAGTGACAGATACGCAGTATTTT.